This T cell receptor (beta chain) came from a study of blood T cells in healthy people across ages. Germline V CDR1 and CDR2: SGHTA, FQGNSA. J lost 5 bases, V lost 0 bases, and 5 bases had no gene match. The CDR3 totals 15 residues. A second about 7 to 11 cycle PCR used barcoded and J-beta primers. TCRdb processed the 5' RACE reads anew with MiXCR; each CDR3 protein has one entry. The sample includes approximately 490,000 distinct CDR3 sequences, about 25% of them seen just once. This same sample was also taken into another study, of T cells of mothers and their children.

The chain combines TRBV7-2 with TRBJ2-5, with 8 bases identical to TRBD2. The TCR comes from a boy between 5 and 17 years old in good health. Sequenced input: blood. CDR3 coding DNA: TGTGCCAGCAGCTTAGCGAAAGCTAGCGGGGAGACCCAGTACTTC. Protein product: CASSLAKASGETQYF.